These T cell receptor beta chains were read from a single sample in a study of blood T cell repertoires in COVID-19. TCRdb's table, derived via immunoSEQ multiplex PCR, lists solely in-frame clones and lacks some. The table shows 87,000 or so clones, with about 82% occurring only once. The sample comprised peripheral blood. All receptors come from a woman at least 80 years old in a cohort sampled during active or convalescent COVID-19. The CDR3 runs from the conserved cysteine through the conserved F or W. Fields, in order: J gene, D gene, clone size, V gene, CDR3 DNA, CDR3 protein. The D gene is left open where the match is weak. Clone size is stated in some rows and not others, as once, few, many or a class when expanded.

TRBJ1-4 TRBD1 NA TRBV9 TGTGCCAGCAGCGTAGGACAGGGGACAACTAATGAAAAACTGTTTTTT CASSVGQGTTNEKLFF
TRBJ2-5 NA NA TRBV9 TGTGCCAGCAGCACACAGAGTAGAGAGACCCAGTACTTC CASSTQSRETQYF
TRBJ1-5 NA NA TRBV27 TGTGCCAGCAGTTTCCGTAGCAATCAGCCCCAGCATTTT CASSFRSNQPQHF
TRBJ2-1 NA NA TRBV5-6 TGTGCCAGCAGCTTGGGCGGGTACTCCTACAATGAGCAGTTCTTC CASSLGGYSYNEQFF
TRBJ1-4 NA NA TRBV6-5 TGTGCCAGCAGTTTCGACAGATTCAGACTGTTTTTT CASSFDRFRLFF
TRBJ1-1 TRBD1 once TRBV5-1 TGCGCCAGCAGCTTCCGGGACAGGGGGAGTCGTACTGAAGCTTTCTTT CASSFRDRGSRTEAFF
TRBJ1-5 NA NA TRBV19 TGTGCCAGTAGTACTCTAGGGGTTAGCAATCAGCCCCAGCATTTT CASSTLGVSNQPQHF
TRBJ2-5 NA once TRBV6-2/TRBV6-3 TGTGCCAGCAGCCCGTACACGGGGTTGGGGGGAGAGACCCAGTACTTC CASSPYTGLGGETQYF
TRBJ2-1 TRBD1 NA TRBV18 TGTGCCAGCTCAGAACAGGGGAGCTCCTACAATGAGCAGTTCTTC CASSEQGSSYNEQFF
TRBJ1-2 TRBD1 NA TRBV6-5 TGTGCCAGCAGTTCTCCGGACAGGTTTAACTATGGCTACACCTTC CASSSPDRFNYGYTF
TRBJ1-2 NA NA TRBV7-2 TGTGCCAGCAGCTTAGGACAAATTAACTATGGCTACACCTTC CASSLGQINYGYTF
TRBJ2-5 TRBD2 NA TRBV29-1 TGCAGCGCAGCGGGAGAGCACCAAGAGACCCAGTACTTC CSAAGEHQETQYF
TRBJ1-3 NA NA TRBV9 TGTGCCAGCAGCGGACGACAGGTGGTGGACACCATATATTTT CASSGRQVVDTIYF
TRBJ2-2 TRBD2 NA TRBV15 TGTGCCACCAGCACGGGGACTAGCGGGAGATGGGGGGAGCTGTTTTTT CATSTGTSGRWGELFF
TRBJ2-3 TRBD2 NA TRBV7-3 TGTGCCAGCAGCCTCAGCGGGAGCGCAGATACGCAGTATTTT CASSLSGSADTQYF
TRBJ1-1 NA NA TRBV12-3/TRBV12-4 TGTGCCAGCAGAGGGGGAAAGAACACTGAAGCTTTCTTT CASRGGKNTEAFF
TRBJ1-4 NA NA TRBV5-1 TGCGCCAGCAGCTTGGGAGGGGGAAACGATGAAAAACTGTTTTTT CASSLGGGNDEKLFF
TRBJ1-1 NA NA TRBV12-3/TRBV12-4 TGTGCCAGCAGTTTCGCAGGGTTGTTGACTTTCTTT CASSFAGLLTFF
TRBJ1-3 NA NA TRBV10-3 TGTGCCATCAGTGAGTCTGAGGTGGACAATGGAAACACCATATATTTT CAISESEVDNGNTIYF
TRBJ2-2 NA NA TRBV27 TGTGCCAGCAGTTGGGGGCGCCGGACCGGGGAGCTGTTTTTT CASSWGRRTGELFF
TRBJ1-6 TRBD1 NA TRBV9 TGTGCCAGCAGCGGGGGACAGATCTATAATTCACCCCTCCACTTT CASSGGQIYNSPLHF
TRBJ1-1 TRBD1 NA TRBV28 TGTGCCAGCAGTTTATCCAGGACAGGGGGAAGGACTGAAGCTTTCTTT CASSLSRTGGRTEAFF
TRBJ2-6 NA NA TRBV7-9 TGTGCCAGCAGCCCAAGGTTCGGGGGAAGCTCTGGGGCCAACGTCCTGACTTTC CASSPRFGGSSGANVLTF
TRBJ1-2 NA NA TRBV7-9 TGTGCCAGCAGCTTTGTCGGGGGGAACTATGGCTACACCTTC CASSFVGGNYGYTF
TRBJ1-4 NA few TRBV30 TGTGCCTGGAACCGGAATGAAAAACTGTTTTTT CAWNRNEKLFF
TRBJ2-2 TRBD2 NA TRBV3-1/TRBV3-2 TGTGCCAGCAGACAAAGGACTAGCGGGAACACCGGGGAGCTGTTTTTT CASRQRTSGNTGELFF
TRBJ2-7 NA NA TRBV30 TGTGCCTGGAGTGTAACTCCCTCCTACGAGCAGTACTTC CAWSVTPSYEQYF
TRBJ1-1 TRBD1 NA TRBV25-1 TGTGCCAGCAGTGAGGGACAGGCGAACACTGAAGCTTTCTTT CASSEGQANTEAFF